One and the same sample provided the 29 T cell receptor beta chains below, sequenced in a study of shared clonotypes between healthy human individuals. This table comes from immunoSEQ multiplex PCR, and its TCRdb copy is limited to in-frame clones, with some not included. The data hold about 2 million clones, with around 95% observed a single time. Sequencing was done on a sample of naive CD4+ T cells sorted from blood. Noted subset: CD45RA+ positively selected. The receptors were sampled from a man aged 18 to 35 in good health.

The chain is built from TRBV6-1 and TRBJ1-6; D remains ambiguous. Germline loops: CDR1 MNHNS, CDR2 SASEGT. This CDR3 comprises 13 residues. Between the trimmed V and J ends, which lost 0 bases and 7 bases, there was a span of 4 bases. This CDR3 reads CASSEAQNSPLHF. The CDR3 DNA reads as TGTGCCAGCAGTGAAGCGCAAAATTCACCCCTCCACTTT.

The CDR3 DNA is TGTGCCAGCAGCTTAGTGTCTCAAATCACAGATACGCAGTATTTT. This gives the protein CASSLVSQITDTQYF. This rearrangement joins TRBV7-2 to TRBJ2-3, with unresolved D. This CDR3 is built from 15 residues. Germline V CDR1 and CDR2: SGHTA, FQGNSA. Trimming pared 1 base from V and 2 bases from J, leaving 10 bases between.

The genes are TRBV28 and TRBJ2-1; D might be TRBD1 (6 bases). The CDR3 is made up of 17 amino acids. Germline-derived CDR1 and CDR2 are MDHEN and SYDVKM. Trimming stripped 4 bases from V and 4 bases from J, with 20 bases between. This CDR3 reads CASSSLKTGLLYNEQFF. Here the CDR3 DNA reads TGTGCCAGCAGTTCCCTTAAAACAGGGCTTTTATACAATGAGCAGTTCTTC.

The chain links TRBV28 to TRBJ1-1; 8 nucleotides match TRBD1. The CDR3 has 14 amino acids. Germline V gene data show CDR1 as MDHEN and CDR2 as SYDVKM. V lost 6 bases and J lost 5; bases outside the gene matches: 8. This CDR3 is CASRQGAGGTEAFF. The CDR3 DNA follows: TGTGCCAGCAGGCAGGGGGCGGGTGGGACTGAAGCTTTCTTT.

The gene calls are TRBV7-9 and TRBJ2-1; D remains ambiguous. The CDR3 loop spans 14 amino acids. V lost 2 bases, J lost 2 bases, and 7 bases lay in between. The germline CDR1 and CDR2 sequences are SEHNR and FQNEAQ (reference sequence). As DNA, the CDR3 is TGTGCCAGCAGCTTAACGACGACCTACAATGAGCAGTTCTTC. This encodes CASSLTTTYNEQFF.

A single count supports this clone. This rearrangement joins TRBV15 to TRBJ2-7, with D possibly TRBD2 on 6 matching bases. In germline, CDR1 is LNHNV, CDR2 YYDKDF (reference sequence). Trimming took 3 bases from V and 3 from J, leaving 9 bases between them. This CDR3 region has 13 residues. The chain's CDR3 is CATSSGGVYEQYF. The CDR3 DNA reads as TGTGCCACCAGCAGCGGGGGTGTCTACGAGCAGTACTTC.

This clone was seen just once. The CDR3 DNA reads as TGTGCCAGCAGCTTGACTCCGGCTAGCGGGAGCTACGAGCAGTACTTC. Translation gives CASSLTPASGSYEQYF. The chain recombines TRBV5-6 with TRBJ2-7; 10 bases map to TRBD2. Germline CDR1 is SGHDT and CDR2 is YYEEEE. This CDR3 spans 16 amino acids. The V gene end was trimmed by 1 base and the J gene end by 3 bases; junction bases not matched to a gene: 7.

The chain has TRBV19 and TRBJ2-3; 8 nucleotides align to TRBD2. This CDR3 has 14 residues. In germline, CDR1 is LNHDA, CDR2 SQIVND (reference sequence). Losses at the gene ends were 8 bases for V and 1 base for J; bases not matched to a gene: 5. The CDR3 DNA follows: TGTGCCAGTGAAAAAGCGGGGGGCACAGATACGCAGTATTTT. It specifies CASEKAGGTDTQYF.

V usage is TRBV6-6 and J usage is TRBJ2-2, with D unclear. The CDR3 loop spans 16 amino acids. V lost 6 bases to trimming and J lost 0 bases, with 14 bases between them. Germline V gene data show CDR1 as MNHNY and CDR2 as SVGAGI (reference sequence). This CDR3 is CASSPYRTTNTGELFF. The CDR3 bases are TGTGCCAGCAGCCCCTATAGGACGACGAACACCGGGGAGCTGTTTTTT.

CDR3 DNA: TGTGCCAGCACGAGCCGGACTAGCGGGGGGTACAATGAGCAGTTCTTC. Its protein is CASTSRTSGGYNEQFF. The rearrangement uses TRBV2 and TRBJ2-1, with TRBD2 identical over 14 bases. Losses at the gene ends were 7 bases for V and 4 bases for J; bases not matched to a gene: 6. The CDR3 sequence is 16 residues long. Germline V gene sequence: CDR1 SNHLY, CDR2 FYNNEI.

The chain uses TRBV4-3 and TRBJ1-2, with 10 positions matching TRBD1. Losses at the gene ends were 4 bases for V and 6 bases for J; bases not matched to a gene: 5. From germline, CDR1 is LGHNA and CDR2 YSLEER. The CDR3 extends over 14 amino acids. CDR3 protein: CASSPGTGVHGYTF. The CDR3 DNA sequence: TGCGCCAGCAGCCCCGGGACAGGGGTCCATGGCTACACCTTC.

V and J are TRBV6-5 and TRBJ1-2, with D perhaps TRBD1 (6 bases). CDR3 length: 13 residues. Germline V gene sequence: CDR1 MNHEY, CDR2 SVGAGI. The V gene lost 8 bases and the J gene lost 0 bases, with 10 bases spanning the gap. The CDR3 loop reads CASWYRANYGYTF. For the CDR3, the DNA is TGTGCCAGCTGGTACAGGGCTAACTATGGCTACACCTTC.

In its sample, this clone was seen once. Other DNA sequences in this specimen translate into the identical CDR3. The J gene is TRBJ1-1, the V gene TRBV5-1; D is unresolved. This CDR3 has 13 residues. V was cut by 3 bases and J by 2 bases, with 8 bases left in between. The germline V gene encodes CDR1 SGHRS and CDR2 YFSETQ. CDR3 residues: CASSSAENTEAFF. The CDR3 DNA sequence: TGCGCCAGCAGCTCGGCAGAAAACACTGAAGCTTTCTTT.

The chain carries TRBV30 and TRBJ1-4; the match to TRBD1 covers 12 bases. The germline CDR1 and CDR2 sequences are GTSNPN and SVGIG (reference sequence). V was clipped by 2 bases and J by 7 bases; unmatched bases: 5. The CDR3 is 15 amino acids. CDR3 nucleotides: TGTGCCTGGAGTCCGGGACAGGGGGCGGGTGAAAAACTGTTTTTT. This gives the protein CAWSPGQGAGEKLFF. Supplemented by reference TRBV30 and TRBJ1-4, the full variable domain reads SQTIHQWPATLVQPVGSPLSLECTVEGTSNPNLYWYRQAAGRGLQLLFYSVGIGQISSEVPQNLSASRPQDRQFILSSKKLLLSDSGFYLCAWSPGQGAGEKLFFGSGTQLSVL.

This chain joins TRBV30 and TRBJ1-3; TRBD1 matches at 9 bases. The CDR3 runs to 15 residues. Losses at the gene ends were 1 base for V and 4 bases for J; bases not matched to a gene: 5. CDR1 and CDR2 (germline): GTSNPN, SVGIG (reference sequence). The DNA for the CDR3 is TGTGCCTGGAGTGGAACAGGGGGCGGGGGAAACACCATATATTTT. This codes for CAWSGTGGGGNTIYF.

The chain couples TRBV5-6 to TRBJ1-1; D not certain. V lost 2 bases and J lost 1, with 12 bases in between. There are 15 residues in the CDR3. Germline V gives CDR1 SGHDT, CDR2 YYEEEE. This chain's CDR3 is CASSFSPDKNTEAFF. CDR3 DNA sequence: TGTGCCAGCAGCTTTTCGCCAGACAAGAACACTGAAGCTTTCTTT.

The chain combines TRBV6-6 with TRBJ1-2; TRBD1 matches 10 bases. This CDR3 has 14 amino acids. Germline V gives CDR1 MNHNY, CDR2 SVGAGI (reference sequence). The junction had 8 bases not matched to a gene; V was cut back by 8 bases and J by 5 bases. CDR3 bases: TGTGCCAGCCTGGACAGGGGGAGGTGGTATGGCTACACCTTC. Its translation is CASLDRGRWYGYTF.

This chain joins TRBV2 and TRBJ2-5, with no clear D. The CDR3 has 13 amino acids. V was cut by 5 bases and J by 1 base, with 8 bases left in between. Germline values: CDR1 SNHLY, CDR2 FYNNEI. The CDR3 sequence: CASSLTPQETQYF. The CDR3 nucleotides read TGTGCCAGCAGTCTAACACCCCAAGAGACCCAGTACTTC.

The genes are TRBV6-5 and TRBJ1-1; TRBD1 aligns across 8 bases. Germline V lookup: CDR1 MNHEY, CDR2 SVGAGI. The CDR3 has 13 residues. The trim removed 6 bases at V and 7 bases at J, leaving 7 bases unmatched. The CDR3 sequence is CASRSGTGFEAFF. Written as DNA, the CDR3 is TGTGCCAGCAGGTCCGGGACAGGTTTTGAAGCTTTCTTT.

This chain uses TRBV25-1 with TRBJ2-1, with D unresolved. The CDR3 consists of 11 residues. Trimming shortened V by 7 bases and J by 7 bases, and 8 bases separated the two germline ends. Germline V gene lookup returns CDR1 MGHDK and CDR2 SYGVNS. CDR3: CASTTINEQFF. For the CDR3, the DNA is TGTGCCAGCACGACCATAAATGAGCAGTTCTTC.

This clone was seen only once. The chain links TRBV4-1 to TRBJ1-5; possible D gene TRBD1, 5 bases. The CDR3 loop spans 14 amino acids. Germline loops: CDR1 MGHRA, CDR2 YSYEKL. V gave up 4 bases and J gave up 4 bases, with 11 bases separating them. In nucleotides, the CDR3 is TGCGCCAGCAGCCTTAAGACAGATAATCAGCCCCAGCATTTT. The encoded protein is CASSLKTDNQPQHF.

The chain links TRBV30 to TRBJ2-5; 9 nucleotides align to TRBD2. Germline CDR1 GTSNPN, CDR2 SVGIG (reference sequence). The CDR3 loop spans 16 amino acids. J lost 3 bases, V lost 0 bases, and 8 bases had no gene match. CDR3 bases: TGTGCCTGGAGTGTACAAGGGAAGCGGGGGGAAGAGACCCAGTACTTC. This gives the protein CAWSVQGKRGEETQYF.

Of note for this clone: Other DNA sequences in this sample translate to the same CDR3. This rearrangement joins TRBV27 to TRBJ1-3; D ambiguous. Germline CDR1 MNHEY, CDR2 SMNVEV (reference sequence). The V end was cut by 3 bases, the J end by 3 bases, with 6 bases between. The CDR3 is 13 amino acids. CDR3 sequence (DNA): TGTGCCAGCAGTTTTCGAGGTGGAAACACCATATATTTT. This gives the protein CASSFRGGNTIYF.

V usage is TRBV11-2 and J usage is TRBJ2-7, with 9 positions matching TRBD2. Germline lookup yields CDR1 SGHAT and CDR2 FQNNGV. The V gene end was trimmed by 1 base and the J gene end by 2 bases; junction bases not matched to a gene: 3. This CDR3 is built from 15 residues. CDR3 in amino acids: CASSLGSGGPYEQYF. As DNA, the CDR3 is TGTGCCAGCAGCTTAGGTAGCGGGGGACCCTACGAGCAGTACTTC.

The V gene is TRBV7-2, the J gene TRBJ1-6; D gene ambiguous. This CDR3 contains 15 residues. Germline values: CDR1 SGHTA, CDR2 FQGNSA. V was shortened by 1 base and J by 7 bases, with 11 bases between the two germline ends. The CDR3: CASSLVQELNSPLHF. As DNA, the CDR3 is TGTGCCAGCAGCTTAGTGCAGGAATTGAATTCACCCCTCCACTTT.

V and J are TRBV6-1 and TRBJ2-3; the D is unclear. Germline CDR1 and CDR2: MNHNS and SASEGT. The V end was cut by 4 bases, the J end by 6 bases, with 8 bases between. This CDR3 comprises 12 residues. CDR3 nucleotides: TGTGCCAGCAGTGCCCTGGGGGATACGCAGTATTTT. Its translation is CASSALGDTQYF.

This chain joins TRBV5-1 and TRBJ1-6, with 10 nucleotides matching TRBD1. Germline V gene data show CDR1 as SGHRS and CDR2 as YFSETQ. This CDR3 is built from 15 residues. The ends lost 3 bases at V and 12 bases at J; junction bases unmatched: 9. The CDR3 loop reads CASSSGRGTGEPLHF. CDR3 sequence (DNA): TGCGCCAGCAGCTCGGGCCGAGGGACAGGGGAACCCCTCCACTTT.

CDR3 sequence: CASSLYGGVETQYF. In DNA, the CDR3 is TGTGCCAGCAGTTTATACGGGGGGGTGGAGACCCAGTACTTC. The chain carries TRBV28 and TRBJ2-5; 8 bases agree with TRBD2. With 1 base clipped from V and 5 bases from J, the junction kept 3 bases outside the gene matches. CDR1 MDHEN and CDR2 SYDVKM come from the germline V gene. The CDR3 runs to 14 residues. Combining the CDR3 with reference TRBV28 and TRBJ2-5 gives the whole variable domain DVKVTQSSRYLVKRTGEKVFLECVQDMDHENMFWYRQDPGLGLRLIYFSYDVKMKEKGDIPEGYSVSREKKERFSLILESASTNQTSMYLCASSLYGGVETQYFGPGTRLLVL.

This chain joins TRBV10-3 and TRBJ2-1; D tentatively fits TRBD1 or TRBD2 (5 bases each). The CDR3 runs 14 residues. Trimming left V 10 bases short and J 0 bases short, with 13 bases between. From germline, CDR1 is ENHRY and CDR2 SYGVKD. Written as DNA, the CDR3 is TGTGCCACCCTAGGGGAGAGCTCCTACAATGAGCAGTTCTTC. Translating gives CATLGESSYNEQFF.